This T cell receptor beta chain emerged from a study of shared clonotypes between healthy human individuals. Study outcomes and limitations: The study found 4.5% to 6% of naive CD4 clonotypes shared across several donors. Having only a few donors restricted how much genetic and exposure-history diversity was captured.

For this clone: Its target is unknown.

This CDR3 has 15 residues. Trimming left V 3 bases short and J 5 bases short, with 16 bases between. The germline V gene has CDR1 LGHNA and CDR2 YNFKEQ. Naive CD8 cells were CD45RO-negative, positively selected for CCR7, excluding terminally differentiated effector memory CD45RA+ cells. At deep level, the assay was performed. Repertoires were generated with immunoSEQ multiplex PCR, while TCRdb's copy carries only in-frame clones and drops some. Of around 600,000 clones in the sample, about 95% were seen once. Source material: naive CD8+ T cells sorted from blood. V usage is TRBV4-2 and J usage is TRBJ2-5; maybe TRBD2 (5 bases). The sequence came from a woman in her twenties or thirties in good health. The chain's CDR3 is CASSQAGGLGETQYF. CDR3 in DNA: TGTGCCAGCAGCCAGGCGGGCGGTCTGGGGGAGACCCAGTACTTC.